The text below deals with one TCR beta chain. The data derive from a study of T cells in Graves' hyperthyroidism and ophthalmopathy. Per the germline V gene, CDR1 is MNHEY and CDR2 is SVGEGT. J was trimmed by 4 bases and V by 6 bases; bases with no gene match: 5. The CDR3 consists of 14 residues. RNA transcripts were the template for amplifying TCR beta CDR3 regions. Initially, a first-round RT-PCR of the TCR CDR3 employed the HTBI primer set. MiXCR, run by TCRdb on the multiplex PCR reads, gives a single entry per CDR3 protein. The sample has some 400,000 distinct CDR3 sequences, about 20% seen once; the top ten hold about 4%. Hyperthyroidism of Graves' type that showed no ophthalmopathy progression within 18 months was stable.

The sample consisted of blood. This sequence originates from a woman in her late teens or twenties with Graves' hyperthyroidism. The gene calls are TRBV6-2 or TRBV6-3 and TRBJ2-2, with 7 bases that match TRBD2. CDR3 nucleotides: TGTGCCAGCAGCCGGGACTACTCCACCGGGGAGCTGTTTTTT. This encodes CASSRDYSTGELFF.